What follows describes a single T cell receptor (beta chain). The data derive from a study of blood T cell repertoires in COVID-19. Looking at the study overall: The United States, Italy and Spain supplied acute and convalescent COVID-19 samples. From T cells, B-cell-depleted T cells, or PBMCs came the material, which was cDNA or gDNA.

Germline values: CDR1 SNHLY, CDR2 FYNNEI. The ends lost 9 bases at V and 0 bases at J; junction bases unmatched: 13. This CDR3 is 17 amino acids long. TCRdb's table, derived via immunoSEQ multiplex PCR, lists solely in-frame clones and lacks some. The data contain 150,000 or so clones, 87% of them singletons. The source of this sequence is an elderly man with acute or convalescent COVID-19. Sequencing was performed on peripheral blood. The rearrangement joins TRBV2 to TRBJ2-1; TRBD2 agrees at 8 bases. The CDR3 here is CARTGRAGAPSYNEQFF. CDR3 nucleotide sequence: TGTGCCAGGACCGGGAGGGCGGGGGCCCCCTCCTACAATGAGCAGTTCTTC.